The clone carrying this T cell receptor beta chain was observed at least ten times. The antigen is unknown. The sample originates from a study of CD8 T cells in ankylosing spondylitis. Study-wide findings and caveats: As for the disease-linked clones, they showed a CD8+ phenotype and occurred at relatively low frequencies in peripheral blood. There was a TCR beta motif, made of fewer than 10 highly homologous variants, that appeared characteristic of ankylosing spondylitis blood.

As the method for making TCR beta libraries, quantitative 5'-RACE with molecular barcodes was used. TCRdb redid the calling of the 5' RACE reads with MiXCR, one entry per CDR3 protein. In the table there are about 500,000 distinct CDR3 sequences, about 5.4% of which are singletons. The CDR3 runs 15 residues. The V gene lost 2 bases and the J gene lost 1 base, with 8 bases spanning the gap. Germline CDR1 and CDR2: MNHEY and SVGAGI. This TCR came from a male donor with ankylosing spondylitis. The chain joins TRBV6-5 to TRBJ1-4; D gene unclear. Sequencing was done on a sample of blood, either unsorted or a sorted T cell fraction (not recorded which). Here the CDR3 reads CASSYRPGTNEKLFF. The CDR3 bases are TGTGCCAGCAGTTACCGGCCGGGAACTAATGAAAAACTGTTTTTT.